This T cell receptor beta chain emerged from a study of shared clonotypes between healthy human individuals. Method: immunoSEQ multiplex PCR; TCRdb's copy keeps in-frame clones and lacks some. The sample holds about 600,000 clones, around 97% seen once. The length of the CDR3 is 18 residues. The germline V gene encodes CDR1 MDHEN and CDR2 SYDVKM. V lost 4 bases and J lost 5; bases outside the gene matches: 17. The material sequenced was naive CD4+ T cells sorted from blood. Subset noted: CD45RA+ positively selected. V and J are TRBV28 and TRBJ2-7; 10 bases are shared with TRBD1. This sequence originates from a woman aged 25 to 39 in good health. CDR3: CASSSGQGIPRELDEQYF. The DNA for the CDR3 is TGTGCCAGCAGTTCGGGACAGGGGATTCCGCGGGAGCTCGACGAGCAGTACTTC. Drawing the rest from reference TRBV28 and TRBJ2-7, the complete variable domain is DVKVTQSSRYLVKRTGEKVFLECVQDMDHENMFWYRQDPGLGLRLIYFSYDVKMKEKGDIPEGYSVSREKKERFSLILESASTNQTSMYLCASSSGQGIPRELDEQYFGPGTRLTVT.